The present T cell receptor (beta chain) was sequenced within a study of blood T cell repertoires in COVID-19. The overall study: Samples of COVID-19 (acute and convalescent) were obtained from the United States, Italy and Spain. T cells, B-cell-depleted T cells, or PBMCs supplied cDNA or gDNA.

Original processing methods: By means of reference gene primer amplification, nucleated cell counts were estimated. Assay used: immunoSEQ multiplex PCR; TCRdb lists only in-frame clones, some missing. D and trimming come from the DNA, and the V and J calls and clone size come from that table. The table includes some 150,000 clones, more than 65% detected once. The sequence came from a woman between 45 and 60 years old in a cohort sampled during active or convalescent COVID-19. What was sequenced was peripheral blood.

This CDR3 is CASSAVGGAPSFYEQYF. The CDR3 region has the DNA TGTGCCAGCAGTGCCGTAGGGGGCGCACCCTCATTCTACGAGCAGTACTTC. J is TRBJ2-7 and V is TRBV6-1, with 7 bases aligning to TRBD1. Germline V gene sequence: CDR1 MNHNS, CDR2 SASEGT. CDR3 length: 17 amino acids. Trimming cost V 4 bases and J 3 bases; bases outside gene matches: 15.